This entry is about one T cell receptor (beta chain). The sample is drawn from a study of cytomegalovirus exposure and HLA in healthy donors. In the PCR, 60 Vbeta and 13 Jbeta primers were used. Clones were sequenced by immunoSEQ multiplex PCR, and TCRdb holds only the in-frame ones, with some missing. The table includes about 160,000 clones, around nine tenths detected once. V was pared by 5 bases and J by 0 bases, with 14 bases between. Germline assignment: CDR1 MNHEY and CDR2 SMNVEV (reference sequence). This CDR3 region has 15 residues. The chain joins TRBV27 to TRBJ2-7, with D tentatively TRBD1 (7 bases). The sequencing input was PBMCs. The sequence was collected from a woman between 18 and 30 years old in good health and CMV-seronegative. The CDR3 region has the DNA TGTGCCAGCAGTACCCCCAGGGGGGCCTCCTACGAGCAGTACTTC. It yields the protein CASSTPRGASYEQYF.